Sequencing of this T cell receptor (beta chain) was carried out in a study of blood T cell repertoires in COVID-19. TCRdb's copy holds only in-frame clones and misses some; the assay was immunoSEQ multiplex PCR. The sample gives 110,000 or so clones, 65% to 85% of which show up once; roughly 1.4% is in the top ten. V lost 2 bases and J 11 bases, leaving 9 bases between the germline ends. CDR1 KGHDR and CDR2 SFDVKD come from the germline V gene. The CDR3 is made up of 12 amino acids. The receptor comes from a man aged 50 to 59 with acute or convalescent COVID-19. What was sequenced was peripheral blood. This chain links TRBV24-1 with TRBJ1-5; no definite D call. The CDR3: CATSDSGVAQHF. The CDR3 DNA reads as TGTGCCACCAGTGATTCCGGGGTGGCCCAGCATTTT.